Each of the 19 T cell receptor beta chains below was sequenced from the same sample in a study of blood T cell repertoires in COVID-19. The protocol was immunoSEQ multiplex PCR, while the TCRdb copy is restricted to in-frame clones and leaves out a portion. The profile shows about 140,000 clones, around 89% of them singletons. Material for sequencing was peripheral blood. The receptors shown here come from a woman older than 75 with acute or convalescent COVID-19.

The CDR3 region has the DNA TGTGCCAGCAGCTCACAGGGTAGAAATTCACCCCTCCACTTT. Protein: CASSSQGRNSPLHF. V usage is TRBV7-9 and J usage is TRBJ1-6, with D tentatively TRBD1 (6 bases). The CDR3 has 14 residues. V was clipped by 4 bases and J by 7 bases, with 11 bases between them. CDR1 is SEHNR and CDR2 is FQNEAQ in the germline V gene (reference sequence).

J is TRBJ1-1 and V is TRBV11-3, with D perhaps matching TRBD1 (6 bases). The CDR3 is made up of 13 amino acids. The germline gives CDR1 SGHNT, CDR2 YENEEA. V lost 11 bases and J lost 2, with 15 bases in between. The CDR3 loop reads CASQHRANTEAFF. DNA of the CDR3: TGTGCCTCGCAACACAGGGCTAACACTGAAGCTTTCTTT.

This clone was observed once. V is TRBV2 and J is TRBJ1-1; TRBD1 agrees at 7 bases. This CDR3 is built from 13 residues. The ends lost 8 bases at V and 1 base at J; junction bases unmatched: 4. Germline V gene data show CDR1 as SNHLY and CDR2 as FYNNEI. CDR3 loop: CASQQGTNTEAFF. CDR3 sequence (DNA): TGTGCCAGCCAACAGGGGACGAACACTGAAGCTTTCTTT.

This clone appeared once. The chain uses TRBV4-1 and TRBJ1-2, with 12 positions matching TRBD1. The CDR3 totals 20 residues. V shed 4 bases and J 2 bases; nucleotides not matched to a gene: 17. Germline V lookup: CDR1 MGHRA, CDR2 YSYEKL. CDR3 coding DNA: TGCGCCAGCAGCCCTGTGGGGGACCCCGGGACAGGGGGCAGGAACTATGGCTACACCTTC. Its protein is CASSPVGDPGTGGRNYGYTF.

The genes are TRBV19 and TRBJ2-1; 8 bases are shared with TRBD1. CDR3 length: 14 residues. Germline CDR1 LNHDA, CDR2 SQIVND (reference sequence). Unmatched junction bases numbered 7, after V lost 9 bases and J lost 3 bases. CDR3 in amino acids: CASQGTGRYNEQFF. The CDR3 region has the DNA TGTGCCAGCCAAGGGACAGGTCGCTACAATGAGCAGTTCTTC.

V gene TRBV19 combines with J gene TRBJ1-1; 7 bases are shared with TRBD1. CDR1 is LNHDA and CDR2 is SQIVND in the germline V gene (reference sequence). The CDR3 is made up of 15 amino acids. J was trimmed by 0 bases and V by 2 bases; bases with no gene match: 3. The CDR3 loop reads CASSILGTVNTEAFF. The CDR3 nucleotides read TGTGCCAGTAGTATATTAGGGACAGTGAACACTGAAGCTTTCTTT.

The gene calls are TRBV9 and TRBJ1-6; 7 bases are a match to TRBD1. V was pared by 3 bases and J by 5 bases, with 2 bases of the junction left unmatched. Per the germline V gene, CDR1 is SGDLS and CDR2 is YYNGEE. This CDR3 is 14 amino acids long. The CDR3: CASSATGNNSPLHF. In nucleotides, the CDR3 is TGTGCCAGCAGCGCGACAGGGAATAATTCACCCCTCCACTTT.

The chain uses TRBV19 and TRBJ2-2; 13 bases line up with TRBD2. V dropped 6 bases and J dropped 1; count of bases not matched to a gene: 11. CDR3 size: 19 residues. The V gene's germline CDR1 is LNHDA and CDR2 SQIVND (reference sequence). In DNA, the CDR3 is TGTGCCAGTAGACGATATCCGACTAGCGGGGGGAAGAACACCGGGGAGCTGTTTTTT. Residues: CASRRYPTSGGKNTGELFF.

The V call is TRBV9, the J call TRBJ2-3; unclear D gene. The CDR3 length is 14 residues. The V and J ends lost 3 bases and 4 bases respectively, with 12 bases between them. Germline V gene lookup returns CDR1 SGDLS and CDR2 YYNGEE. In DNA, the CDR3 is TGTGCCAGCAGCGCACAAAGCCGGGCAGATACGCAGTATTTT. Translating it yields CASSAQSRADTQYF.

V and J are TRBV30 and TRBJ1-1; D is unresolved. The V end was cut by 0 bases, the J end by 5 bases, with 13 bases between. Germline CDR1 and CDR2: GTSNPN and SVGIG (reference sequence). The CDR3 sequence is 14 residues long. The CDR3 region is CAWSVVVAGTEAFF. The DNA of the CDR3 is TGTGCCTGGAGTGTGGTTGTGGCGGGGACTGAAGCTTTCTTT.

The chain recombines TRBV13 with TRBJ1-4; possible D gene TRBD1, 6 bases. Germline CDR1 reads PRHDT; CDR2 reads FYEKMQ (reference sequence). The CDR3 contains 14 residues. Trimming stripped 0 bases from V and 5 bases from J, with 7 bases between. The CDR3 region has the DNA TGTGCCAGCAGCTTAGGGGACAGAAATGAAAAACTGTTTTTT. It encodes CASSLGDRNEKLFF. The full variable domain, rest sourced from reference TRBV13 and TRBJ1-4, is AAGVIQSPRHLIKEKRETATLKCYPIPRHDTVYWYQQGPGQDPQFLISFYEKMQSDKGSIPDRFSAQQFSDYHSELNMSSLELGDSALYFCASSLGDRNEKLFFGSGTQLSVL.

The DNA for the CDR3 is TGTGCCAGCAGCCAGACAGGAACTAATGAAAAACTGTTTTTT. Translated, it gives CASSQTGTNEKLFF. V gene TRBV7-9 combines with J gene TRBJ1-4, with D maybe TRBD1 (6 bases). The germline V gene encodes CDR1 SEHNR and CDR2 FQNEAQ (reference sequence). The CDR3 loop spans 14 amino acids. V dropped 5 bases and J dropped 1 base, with 8 bases sitting between them.

J is TRBJ1-2 and V is TRBV2, with TRBD1 matching over 9 bases. This CDR3 has 15 amino acids. The V gene's germline CDR1 is SNHLY and CDR2 FYNNEI. V was pared by 7 bases and J by 3 bases, with 9 bases of the junction left unmatched. The CDR3 is CASKIRTGDDYGYTF. CDR3 bases: TGTGCCAGCAAAATTAGGACAGGGGATGACTATGGCTACACCTTC.

The CDR3: CASSSLGGDQPQHF. CDR3 coding DNA: TGTGCCAGCAGTTCCCTAGGGGGGGATCAGCCCCAGCATTTT. The rearrangement uses TRBV27 and TRBJ1-5, with D perhaps TRBD1 (6 bases). CDR1 is MNHEY, CDR2 SMNVEV, per germline (reference sequence). The CDR3 extends over 14 amino acids. The ends were cut back, 4 bases at V and 5 bases at J, with 12 bases in the middle.

The rearrangement links TRBV1 to TRBJ1-4; the table calls TRBD1, which could not be checked here. TRBV1 is given as a pseudogene. The CDR3 sequence is 16 residues long. CDR3 sequence: CTSSQTGEPTNEKLFF. The CDR3 nucleotides read TGCACCAGCAGCCAAACAGGGGAGCCAACTAATGAAAAACTGTTTTTT.

This sequence joins TRBV2 and TRBJ1-3, with D possibly being TRBD1 (5 bases). V was clipped by 0 bases and J by 4 bases, with 10 bases between them. This CDR3 is 15 amino acids long. The germline V gene has CDR1 SNHLY and CDR2 FYNNEI. DNA of the CDR3: TGTGCCAGCAGTGAAGCGGACACAGTAGGAAACACCATATATTTT. Translation: CASSEADTVGNTIYF.

The chain couples TRBV2 to TRBJ2-3; unclear D gene. The CDR3 spans 12 residues. Deletions cut 3 bases from V and 2 bases from J, with 3 bases between. Germline CDR1 SNHLY, CDR2 FYNNEI. The CDR3 protein is CASSDFTDTQYF. Here the CDR3 DNA reads TGTGCCAGCAGTGACTTCACAGATACGCAGTATTTT.

The J gene is TRBJ2-2, the V gene TRBV5-4; D is uncertain. With 3 bases removed from V and 8 bases from J, the gap between germline ends came to 20 bases. Germline CDR1 reads SGHNT; CDR2 reads YYREEE (reference sequence). This CDR3 comprises 16 residues. CDR3 sequence: CASSSGLRANRGELFF. CDR3 DNA: TGTGCCAGCAGCTCCGGGTTACGAGCTAATAGGGGGGAGCTGTTTTTT.

This clone was picked up a small number of times. The CDR3 region has the DNA TGTGCCAGCAGCCTGGGCCCGACAGGGCCATATAGCAATCAGCCCCAGCATTTT. Amino acids: CASSLGPTGPYSNQPQHF. This sequence joins TRBV5-5 and TRBJ1-5; 7 nucleotides align to TRBD1. This CDR3 has 18 amino acids. Germline CDR1 SGHKS, CDR2 YYEKEE (reference sequence). V trimming: 4 bases; J trimming: 0 bases; junction bases outside the gene matches: 13.